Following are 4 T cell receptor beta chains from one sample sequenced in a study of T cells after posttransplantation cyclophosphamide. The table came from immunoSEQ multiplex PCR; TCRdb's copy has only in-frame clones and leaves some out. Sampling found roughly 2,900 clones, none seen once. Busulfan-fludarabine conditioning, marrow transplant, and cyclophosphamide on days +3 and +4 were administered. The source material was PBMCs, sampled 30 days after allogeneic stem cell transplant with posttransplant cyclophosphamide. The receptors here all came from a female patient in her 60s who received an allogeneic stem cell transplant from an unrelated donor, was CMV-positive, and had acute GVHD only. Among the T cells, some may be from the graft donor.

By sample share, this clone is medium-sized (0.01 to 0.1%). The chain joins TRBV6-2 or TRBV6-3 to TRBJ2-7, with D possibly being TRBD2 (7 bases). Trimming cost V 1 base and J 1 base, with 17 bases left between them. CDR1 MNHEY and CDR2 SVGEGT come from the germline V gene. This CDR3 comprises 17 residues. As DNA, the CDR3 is TGTGCCAGCAGTTACTATTGGGGGGGCGCAACGTCCTACGAGCAGTACTTC. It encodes CASSYYWGGATSYEQYF.

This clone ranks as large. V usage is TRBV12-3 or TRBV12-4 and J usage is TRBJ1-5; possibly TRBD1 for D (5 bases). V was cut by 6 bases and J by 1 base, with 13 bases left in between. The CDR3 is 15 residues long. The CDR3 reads CASSLSGGSNQPQHF. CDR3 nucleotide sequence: TGTGCCAGCAGCCTGTCGGGGGGAAGCAATCAGCCCCAGCATTTT.

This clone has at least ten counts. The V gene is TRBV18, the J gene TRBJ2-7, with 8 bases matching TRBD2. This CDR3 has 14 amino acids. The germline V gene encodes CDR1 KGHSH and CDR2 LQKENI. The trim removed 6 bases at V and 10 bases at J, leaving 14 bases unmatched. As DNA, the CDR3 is TGTGCCAGCTCGAAACGGGGGGGGGCGACGGATCAGTACTTC. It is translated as CASSKRGGATDQYF.

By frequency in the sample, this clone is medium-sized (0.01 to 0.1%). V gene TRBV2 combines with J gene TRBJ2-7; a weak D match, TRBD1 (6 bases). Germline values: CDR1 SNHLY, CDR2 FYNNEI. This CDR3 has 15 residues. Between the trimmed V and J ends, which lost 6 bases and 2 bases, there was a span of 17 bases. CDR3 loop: CASRPRAGEPYEQYF. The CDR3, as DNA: TGTGCCAGCAGACCCCGGGCAGGGGAACCCTACGAGCAGTACTTC.